The 8 T cell receptor beta chains below come from one sample, sequenced in a study of shared clonotypes between healthy human individuals. Measured with immunoSEQ multiplex PCR; TCRdb has only the in-frame clones, and not every one. The sample yields 600,000 to 700,000 clones, around four fifths seen once. The sequenced sample was memory CD4+ T cells sorted from blood. Described subset: CD45RA-negative fraction. Receptors originate from a woman aged 25-40 years in good health.

As concerns this clone: A much larger clone differs from this one at a single base, so this may be a read error. The same CDR3 is also encoded by other DNA sequences in this sample. The chain uses TRBV27 and TRBJ1-2, with 11 bases fitting TRBD1. Germline loops: CDR1 MNHEY, CDR2 SMNVEV (reference sequence). Unmatched junction bases numbered 7, after V lost 6 bases and J lost 4 bases. The CDR3 loop spans 15 amino acids. DNA of the CDR3: TGTGCCAGCAGACCGGGGACAGGGGGAGTCTATGGCTACACCTTC. Amino acid sequence: CASRPGTGGVYGYTF.

The chain recombines TRBV6-5 with TRBJ2-1; unclear D gene. Germline assignment: CDR1 MNHEY and CDR2 SVGAGI. The CDR3 sequence is 12 residues long. CDR3 in amino acids: CCTGRSYNEQFF. The CDR3 coding sequence is TGTTGTACCGGGCGCTCCTACAATGAGCAGTTCTTC.

This clone was recorded a few times. The V gene is TRBV28, the J gene TRBJ1-4, with D unclear. This CDR3 is built from 15 residues. Per the germline V gene, CDR1 is MDHEN and CDR2 is SYDVKM. Trimming pared 5 bases from V and 0 bases from J, leaving 10 bases between. The CDR3 DNA is TGTGCCAGCAGTCCTTACATTGCAACTAATGAAAAACTGTTTTTT. Translated: CASSPYIATNEKLFF.

This clone was recorded at least ten times. The genes are TRBV28 and TRBJ2-2; no clear D. The CDR3 covers 16 residues. Trimming cost V 8 bases and J 0 bases, with 16 bases left between them. Germline CDR1 is MDHEN and CDR2 is SYDVKM. CDR3 nucleotide sequence: TGTGCCAGCCCCGGCGGCGGCGGCTCGAACACCGGGGAGCTGTTTTTT. Encoded protein: CASPGGGGSNTGELFF.

This clone was seen a few times. V usage is TRBV23-1 and J usage is TRBJ1-2; D uncertain. TRBV23-1 is annotated as an ORF whose role is uncertain. Trimming pared 4 bases from V and 10 bases from J, leaving 13 bases between. The CDR3 sequence is 12 residues long. The CDR3 DNA reads TGCGCCAGCAGTCGAGGTGGTGGGATCTACACCTTC. This gives the protein CASSRGGGIYTF.

The V call is TRBV9, the J call TRBJ2-2, with D perhaps being TRBD1 or TRBD2 (5 bases each). Germline lookup yields CDR1 SGDLS and CDR2 YYNGEE. The CDR3 is 18 amino acids. V was shortened by 4 bases and J by 0 bases, with 19 bases between the two germline ends. The CDR3 nucleotides are TGTGCCAGCAGCCGACCTTTCCGGGACGTACCGAACACCGGGGAGCTGTTTTTT. As protein: CASSRPFRDVPNTGELFF.

The chain recombines TRBV7-9 with TRBJ1-5; the match to TRBD1 covers 9 bases. Germline trimming cut 3 bases from V and 6 bases from J; bases unmatched to any gene: 6. Germline V gives CDR1 SEHNR, CDR2 FQNEAQ (reference sequence). The CDR3 has 15 amino acids. The CDR3 region has the DNA TGTGCCAGCAGCTTGGGGGACAGGGCCCGTCAGCCCCAGCATTTT. As protein: CASSLGDRARQPQHF.

The chain recombines TRBV28 with TRBJ1-6; D remains unclear. Per germline, CDR1 MDHEN and CDR2 SYDVKM. With 6 bases removed from V and 8 bases from J, the gap between germline ends came to 11 bases. This CDR3 is 13 amino acids long. In DNA form, the CDR3 reads TGTGCCAGCAGGGAACGGTCGGATTCACCCCTCCACTTT. Its protein product is CASRERSDSPLHF.